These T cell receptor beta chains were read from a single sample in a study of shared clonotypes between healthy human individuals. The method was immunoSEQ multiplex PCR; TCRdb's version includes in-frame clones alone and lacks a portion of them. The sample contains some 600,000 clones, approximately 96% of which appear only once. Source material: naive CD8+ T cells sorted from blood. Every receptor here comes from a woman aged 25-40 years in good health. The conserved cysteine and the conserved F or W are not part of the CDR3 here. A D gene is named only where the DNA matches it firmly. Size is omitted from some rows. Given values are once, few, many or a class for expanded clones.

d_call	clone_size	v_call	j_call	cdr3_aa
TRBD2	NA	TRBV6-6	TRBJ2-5	ASSWTSPQETQY
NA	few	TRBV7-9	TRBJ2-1	ASSLPGAIHEQF
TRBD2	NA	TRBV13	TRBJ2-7	ASSSKSGTSRGYEQY
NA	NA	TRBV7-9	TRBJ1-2	ASSPALTGYGYT
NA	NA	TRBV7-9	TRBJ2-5	ASSRKERAGRETQY
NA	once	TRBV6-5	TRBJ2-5	ASSYDREETQY
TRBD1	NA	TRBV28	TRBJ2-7	ASRLDRGTAYEQY
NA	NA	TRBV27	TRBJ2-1	ASSPGLNNEQF
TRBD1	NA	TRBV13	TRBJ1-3	ASSPFAGQGVGNTIY
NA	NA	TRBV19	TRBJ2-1	ASSRDLSYNEQF
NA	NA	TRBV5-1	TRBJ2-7	ASRNDRRYEQY
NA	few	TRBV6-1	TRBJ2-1	ASSEALYARSHNEQF
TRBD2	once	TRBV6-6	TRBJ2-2	ASSQLAGSGTGELF
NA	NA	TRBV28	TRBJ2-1	ASTWGRDNEQF
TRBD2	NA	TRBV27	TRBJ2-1	ASSSGSYNEQF
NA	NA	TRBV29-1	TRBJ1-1	SGGQGVGLNTEAF
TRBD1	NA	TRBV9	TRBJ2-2	ASSEGPRAGQGPTGELF
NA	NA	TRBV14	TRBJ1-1	ASSPTGYTEAF
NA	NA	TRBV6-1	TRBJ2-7	ASSEVRDSLGEQY
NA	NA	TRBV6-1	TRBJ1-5	ASSELRGDNQPQH
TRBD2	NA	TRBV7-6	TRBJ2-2	ASSLPPLAGGTGELF
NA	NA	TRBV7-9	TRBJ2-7	ASSSLAGTSYEQY
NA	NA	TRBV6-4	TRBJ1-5	ASTTDRFYGNQPQH
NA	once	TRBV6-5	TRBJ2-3	ASSYGANTDTQY
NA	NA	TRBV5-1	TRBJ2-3	ASSWTGQTDTQY
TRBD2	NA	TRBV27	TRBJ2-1	ASSLFYGGIHEQF
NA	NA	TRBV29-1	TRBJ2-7	SVVWTVNPYEQY